A single T cell receptor beta chain is shown here with its context. Germline CDR1 is SEHNR and CDR2 is FQNEAQ (reference sequence). The CDR3 has 13 amino acids. V shed 3 bases and J 5 bases; nucleotides not matched to a gene: 3. Original handling: Reference gene primer amplification gave estimated nucleated cell counts. Measured with immunoSEQ multiplex PCR; TCRdb has only the in-frame clones, and not every one. The DNA gave D and trimming, while V, J and clone size come from that table. The sample lists roughly 17,000 clones, around nine tenths seen once, with about 5% in the top ten. This specimen belongs to a study of blood T cell repertoires in COVID-19.

The chain has TRBV7-9 and TRBJ1-1; 7 bases line up with TRBD1. The TCR originated in a human donor in a cohort sampled during active COVID-19. Sequenced sample: peripheral blood. In nucleotides, the CDR3 is TGTGCCAGCAGCTTCAACAGGGGAACTGAAGCTTTCTTT. Translated: CASSFNRGTEAFF.